The next 17 T cell receptor beta chains were all read from a single sample in a study of blood T cell repertoires in COVID-19. TCRdb's copy holds only in-frame clones and misses some; the assay was immunoSEQ multiplex PCR. This sample carries roughly 99,000 clones, about nine tenths of them seen once, and the ten largest clones take around 1.3%. Sequenced input: peripheral blood. Receptors originate from a young woman with acute or convalescent COVID-19.

In the case of this clone: Other nucleotide sequences in the sample specify the same CDR3. The J gene is TRBJ2-5, the V gene TRBV28, with 8 bases identical to TRBD2. This CDR3 contains 15 residues. CDR1 and CDR2 (germline): MDHEN, SYDVKM. V shed 2 bases, J shed 5 bases, and the junction held 7 bases outside the gene matches. CDR3 coding DNA: TGTGCCAGCAGTTTAGGTGGGACTAGAGGGGAGACCCAGTACTTC. Its protein product is CASSLGGTRGETQYF.

The chain joins TRBV27 to TRBJ2-1; D is uncertain. The CDR3 is 15 amino acids. Germline CDR1 and CDR2: MNHEY and SMNVEV (reference sequence). With 7 bases removed from V and 0 bases from J, the gap between germline ends came to 13 bases. The DNA for the CDR3 is TGTGCCAGCATGAGGTCTCTCGGCTCCTACAATGAGCAGTTCTTC. It is translated as CASMRSLGSYNEQFF.

The chain employs TRBV4-1 and TRBJ1-2; tentatively, D is TRBD1 (6 bases). The CDR3 is 16 amino acids. Trimming pared 0 bases from V and 4 bases from J, leaving 15 bases between. Per the germline V gene, CDR1 is MGHRA and CDR2 is YSYEKL. The CDR3 nucleotides are TGCGCCAGCAGCCAAGATGGGGGCGGCAGAACCTATGGCTACACCTTC. It encodes CASSQDGGGRTYGYTF.

The rearrangement links TRBV29-1 to TRBJ1-1; 9 bases match TRBD1. Germline V gives CDR1 SQVTM, CDR2 ANQGSEA. The CDR3 covers 14 residues. The CDR3 sequence is CSTTGGQGYTEAFF. The CDR3, as DNA: TGCAGTACAACGGGGGGACAGGGATACACTGAAGCTTTCTTT.

The V and J genes are TRBV10-3 and TRBJ1-1; D call uncertain. The CDR3 covers 14 residues. Germline V gives CDR1 ENHRY, CDR2 SYGVKD. V was clipped by 7 bases and J by 4 bases, with 16 bases between them. CDR3 region: CAITPGSGVTEAFF. CDR3 bases: TGTGCCATCACCCCGGGAAGTGGGGTCACTGAAGCTTTCTTT.

V and J are TRBV13 and TRBJ2-1, with D possibly being TRBD1 (6 bases). Looked up from germline, CDR1 is PRHDT and CDR2 is FYEKMQ (reference sequence). V was pared by 0 bases and J by 2 bases, with 8 bases between. This CDR3 is built from 15 residues. CDR3 loop: CASSLGDSPYNEQFF. CDR3 coding DNA: TGTGCCAGCAGCTTAGGGGACAGCCCCTACAATGAGCAGTTCTTC. The variable domain in full, with the rest retrieved from reference TRBV13 and TRBJ2-1, is AAGVIQSPRHLIKEKRETATLKCYPIPRHDTVYWYQQGPGQDPQFLISFYEKMQSDKGSIPDRFSAQQFSDYHSELNMSSLELGDSALYFCASSLGDSPYNEQFFGPGTRLTVL.

The CDR3 DNA sequence: TGTGCCAGCAGCCAAGAGGGTGGGGGCGCGGCTAATGAGCAGTTCTTC. Amino acid sequence: CASSQEGGGAANEQFF. The chain joins TRBV3-1 (or the pseudogene TRBV3-2) to TRBJ2-1, with D possibly matching TRBD1 (6 bases). V was trimmed by 0 bases and J by 7 bases, leaving 16 bases between them. The CDR3 length is 16 residues. Germline V CDR1 and CDR2: LGHDT, YNNKEL (reference sequence).

The rearrangement joins TRBV10-1 to TRBJ1-5; tentatively, D is TRBD1 (5 bases). Trimming cost V 3 bases and J 4 bases, with 34 bases left between them. Germline V CDR1 and CDR2: WNHNN, SYGVQD (reference sequence). The CDR3 sequence is 22 residues long. Written as DNA, the CDR3 is TGCGCCAGCAGTGACCGACAGCGTATCTCCCTCCGATGGCCAGAGGAGAATCAGCCCCAGCATTTT. Protein product: CASSDRQRISLRWPEENQPQHF.

The rearrangement uses TRBV6-6 and TRBJ2-1; 9 nucleotides agree with TRBD1. Looked up from germline, CDR1 is MNHNY and CDR2 is SVGAGI (reference sequence). The J segment lost 8 bases and the V segment lost 5 bases, leaving 13 bases of the junction unmatched. The CDR3 contains 16 residues. In DNA form, the CDR3 reads TGTGCCAGCAGTCCAGAACGACAGGGGGGATGGGATGAGCAGTTCTTC. The encoded protein is CASSPERQGGWDEQFF.

The rearrangement joins TRBV29-1 to TRBJ2-1; possible D gene TRBD2, 5 bases. The CDR3 loop spans 13 amino acids. V was pared by 7 bases and J by 0 bases, with 10 bases between. The germline CDR1 and CDR2 sequences are SQVTM and ANQGSEA. CDR3 amino acids: CSGSGSSYNEQFF. The DNA for the CDR3 is TGCAGCGGAAGTGGGAGCTCCTACAATGAGCAGTTCTTC.

The chain employs TRBV19 and TRBJ1-2, with TRBD1 as a possible D gene (5 bases). CDR1 and CDR2 from the germline V gene are LNHDA and SQIVND (reference sequence). Trimming cost V 8 bases and J 0 bases, with 10 bases left between them. The CDR3 sequence is 13 residues long. CDR3 amino acids: CASGDSPNYGYTF. The CDR3 DNA is TGTGCCAGTGGAGACAGCCCTAACTATGGCTACACCTTC.

The chain couples TRBV4-2 to TRBJ2-3; the D gene is possibly TRBD2 (5 bases). Germline-derived CDR1 and CDR2 are LGHNA and YNFKEQ. The CDR3 spans 14 residues. The V and J ends lost 4 bases and 3 bases respectively, with 11 bases between them. CDR3 region: CASSPNRGTDTQYF. DNA for the CDR3: TGTGCCAGCAGCCCGAACCGAGGGACAGATACGCAGTATTTT.

The genes are TRBV30 and TRBJ2-7, with 7 bases lining up with TRBD1. The ends lost 3 bases at V and 5 bases at J; junction bases unmatched: 7. Germline assignment: CDR1 GTSNPN and CDR2 SVGIG (reference sequence). This CDR3 contains 13 residues. The CDR3 loop is CAWSLDRVNEQYF. The CDR3, as DNA: TGTGCCTGGAGCCTAGACAGGGTAAACGAGCAGTACTTC.

The V call is TRBV28, the J call TRBJ2-2; no definite D call. The CDR3 runs to 16 residues. Germline V gene sequence: CDR1 MDHEN, CDR2 SYDVKM. V was shortened by 5 bases and J by 2 bases, with 15 bases between the two germline ends. The CDR3, as DNA: TGTGCCAGCAGTATTGACTCCACTGTAAACACCGGGGAGCTGTTTTTT. This codes for CASSIDSTVNTGELFF.

This sequence joins TRBV6-5 and TRBJ1-5; perhaps TRBD1 as D (6 bases). The V end was cut by 6 bases, the J end by 0 bases, with 12 bases between. The germline V gene has CDR1 MNHEY and CDR2 SVGAGI. CDR3 length: 15 amino acids. CDR3 protein: CASSTDSHSNQPQHF. CDR3 nucleotide sequence: TGTGCCAGCAGCACGGACAGTCATAGCAATCAGCCCCAGCATTTT.

The V and J genes are TRBV3-1 (or the pseudogene TRBV3-2) and TRBJ2-3, with TRBD2 as a possible D gene (7 bases). The germline V and J ends were trimmed by 0 bases and 6 bases, with 16 bases remaining between them. Germline-derived CDR1 and CDR2 are LGHDT and YNNKEL (reference sequence). This CDR3 contains 16 residues. The CDR3 nucleotides read TGTGCCAGCAGCCAAGAAGGGGGGGGGCCTCCGGATACGCAGTATTTT. Translated: CASSQEGGGPPDTQYF.

The chain joins TRBV5-4 to TRBJ2-3; TRBD2 is a possible D gene (7 bases). This CDR3 contains 18 residues. Trimming removed 5 bases from V and 2 bases from J, with 24 bases in between. Per the germline V gene, CDR1 is SGHNT and CDR2 is YYREEE (reference sequence). DNA of the CDR3: TGTGCCAGCAGGCGGGGGCTGCAAATCTTGAGTGACACAGATACGCAGTATTTT. It specifies CASRRGLQILSDTDTQYF.